This TCR beta chain was retrieved from a study of T cells in Graves' hyperthyroidism and ophthalmopathy. Study-wide points: Most clonotypes expanded in the thyroid (above 0.001) were also present in blood. The model anticipated ophthalmopathy a median around six months pre-onset. The authors' 13 V-J model separated ophthalmopathy from stable hyperthyroidism.

Exclusion followed for patients with uncontrolled infection, other autoimmune disease, pregnancy or lactation. To note about this clonotype: As yet, its antigen is unknown.

The TCR beta CDR3 regions underwent amplification using RNA transcripts as the source. TCR CDR3 underwent first-round RT-PCR with the HTBI primer set. TCRdb re-derived calls from the multiplex PCR reads in MiXCR, one entry per CDR3 protein. The sample contains roughly 500,000 distinct CDR3 sequences, about 46% of which appear only once. The CDR3 has 11 amino acids. From germline, CDR1 is LNHDA and CDR2 SQIVND (reference sequence). V lost 11 bases and J lost 10; bases outside the gene matches: 8. This chain uses TRBV19 with TRBJ1-2; 9 bases match TRBD1. The sequence came from an adult woman with Graves' disease, either hyperthyroidism or ophthalmopathy (not recorded which). What was sequenced was peripheral blood or thyroid tissue (not recorded which). The CDR3 nucleotides read TGTGCCTGCGGGACAGGGATTGTCTACACCTTC. Its protein is CACGTGIVYTF.